The entry below describes one T cell receptor beta chain. Its antigen is not identified. Library preparation tagged each individual cDNA molecule with a unique molecular identifier. In the original analysis: Sample TCR totals centred on a median of approximately 100,000, ranging about 20,000 to 700,000. TCRdb reprocessed the RACE reads with MiXCR, giving one entry per CDR3 protein. TCRdb's processing, not the authors' own work, is the source of the V and J calls. The sample contains roughly 130,000 distinct CDR3 sequences, about 8.2% of which appear only once. This entry comes from a study of human T cells and chemical hapten exposure. The wider study: Per-sample variation in TCR yield stemmed mainly from small pooled library volume differences. Study outcomes and limitations: DPC sensitization left the count of TCRs above 1 in 1000 unchanged.

Time point noted: healthy volunteer bleed at 2 weeks. Total RNA was isolated from unfractionated whole blood. The CDR3 totals 14 residues. The V gene end was trimmed by 5 bases and the J gene end by 3 bases; junction bases not matched to a gene: 3. Germline V gene data show CDR1 as MNHEY and CDR2 as SVGAGI. Sequencing was performed on whole blood. This TCR came from a male donor in good health. Some clones in this sample may be carry-over from other donors' samples. This rearrangement joins TRBV6-5 to TRBJ1-2, with TRBD1 matching over 10 bases. The CDR3 spells CASSRQGADYGYTF. DNA of the CDR3: TGTGCCAGCAGTAGACAGGGGGCGGACTATGGCTACACCTTC.